These 6 T cell receptor beta chains came from one sample sequenced in a study of shared clonotypes between healthy human individuals (dated by TCRdb to 2020 to 2022). Library preparation employed the immunoSEQ multiplex PCR assay. TCRdb's version of the immuneACCESS table is confined to in-frame rearrangements and falls short of the full clone set. An unresolved V gene accounts for under half of the shortfall where checked; the remainder is of unknown origin. For this sample the table gives a few million clones, of which about 92% were detected only once. Jointly, the top ten make up about 0.39% of the sample. Source material: naive CD4+ T cells from PBMCs. What this sample's cell subset or site label stands for: CD45RA+ positively selected. The receptors shown here come from a man aged 18 to 30 in good health. Some clones in this sample may be carry-over from other donors' samples.

The chain couples TRBV4-1 to TRBJ1-1, with D tentatively TRBD1 (6 bases). Trimming cost V 1 base and J 5 bases, with 11 bases left between them. Germline V gives CDR1 MGHRA, CDR2 YSYEKL. CDR3 size: 14 residues. The CDR3 region has the DNA TGCGCCAGCAGCCAAGCAAGGGGGAGAACTGAAGCTTTCTTT. As protein: CASSQARGRTEAFF.

The chain couples TRBV5-1 to TRBJ1-3; TRBD1 aligns across 11 bases. V gave up 0 bases and J gave up 5 bases; unmatched junction bases: 7. Germline lookup yields CDR1 SGHRS and CDR2 YFSETQ. This CDR3 has 17 amino acids. DNA for the CDR3: TGCGCCAGCAGCTTGGCTGGGACAGGGGGGTTTCGAAACACCATATATTTT. Amino acids: CASSLAGTGGFRNTIYF.

The V gene is TRBV7-2, the J gene TRBJ2-2; D is undetermined. Germline V CDR1 and CDR2: SGHTA, FQGNSA. There are 14 residues in the CDR3. Deletions cut 3 bases from V and 3 bases from J, with 8 bases between. CDR3: CASSFRRDTGELFF. The CDR3 DNA reads as TGTGCCAGCAGCTTTCGTAGGGACACCGGGGAGCTGTTTTTT.

This clone was detected a few times. Distinct nucleotide sequences in the sample also encode this CDR3. The chain links TRBV15 to TRBJ1-1; 7 bases align to TRBD1. The germline V gene encodes CDR1 LNHNV and CDR2 YYDKDF (reference sequence). The ends lost 0 bases at V and 1 base at J; junction bases unmatched: 2. The CDR3 is made up of 15 amino acids. The CDR3 reads CATSRDRTGNTEAFF. DNA for the CDR3: TGTGCCACCAGCAGAGATAGGACAGGGAACACTGAAGCTTTCTTT.

The rearrangement uses TRBV28 and TRBJ2-7; TRBD1 is a possible D gene (6 bases). The CDR3 consists of 14 residues. Germline V gene data show CDR1 as MDHEN and CDR2 as SYDVKM. Trimming removed 7 bases at V and 7 bases at J, with 20 bases between. The CDR3 region is CASTLSQGRREQYF. CDR3 coding DNA: TGTGCCAGCACCCTCTCCCAGGGGCGGCGTGAGCAGTACTTC.

The CDR3 spells CASTPRGSGREDYEQYF. The DNA of the CDR3 is TGTGCCAGCACCCCACGAGGTAGCGGGAGAGAGGACTACGAGCAGTACTTC. V usage is TRBV7-9 and J usage is TRBJ2-7, with 9 bases aligning to TRBD2. The CDR3 runs 17 residues. V shed 7 bases and J 3 bases; nucleotides not matched to a gene: 16. Germline values: CDR1 SEHNR, CDR2 FQNEAQ (reference sequence).